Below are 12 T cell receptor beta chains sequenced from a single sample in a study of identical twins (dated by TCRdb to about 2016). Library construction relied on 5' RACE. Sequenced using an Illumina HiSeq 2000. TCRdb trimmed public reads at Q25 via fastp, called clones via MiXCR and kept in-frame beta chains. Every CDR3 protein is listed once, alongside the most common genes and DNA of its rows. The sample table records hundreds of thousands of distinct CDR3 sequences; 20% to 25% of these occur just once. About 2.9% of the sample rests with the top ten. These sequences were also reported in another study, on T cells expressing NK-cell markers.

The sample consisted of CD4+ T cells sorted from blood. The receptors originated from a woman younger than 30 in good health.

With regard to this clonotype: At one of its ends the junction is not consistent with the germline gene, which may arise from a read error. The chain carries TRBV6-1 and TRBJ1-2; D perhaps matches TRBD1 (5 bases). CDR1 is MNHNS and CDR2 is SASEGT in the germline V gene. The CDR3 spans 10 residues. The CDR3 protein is CASSEVRVFF. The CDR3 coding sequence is TGTGCCAGCAGTGAAGTCAGGGTTTTCTTC.

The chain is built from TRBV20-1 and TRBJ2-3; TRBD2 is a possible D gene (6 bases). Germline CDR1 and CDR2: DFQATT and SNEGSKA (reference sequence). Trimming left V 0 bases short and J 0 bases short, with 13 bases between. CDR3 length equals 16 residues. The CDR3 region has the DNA TGCAGTGCTAGAGATTCGTCCCGGGGGAGCACAGATACGCAGTATTTT. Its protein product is CSARDSSRGSTDTQYF.

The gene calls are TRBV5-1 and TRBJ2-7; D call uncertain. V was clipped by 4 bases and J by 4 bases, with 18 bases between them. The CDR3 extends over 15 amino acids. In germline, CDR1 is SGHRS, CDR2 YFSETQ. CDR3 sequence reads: CASSARSATFYEQYF. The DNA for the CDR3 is TGCGCCAGCAGCGCCCGATCGGCCACCTTTTACGAGCAGTACTTC.

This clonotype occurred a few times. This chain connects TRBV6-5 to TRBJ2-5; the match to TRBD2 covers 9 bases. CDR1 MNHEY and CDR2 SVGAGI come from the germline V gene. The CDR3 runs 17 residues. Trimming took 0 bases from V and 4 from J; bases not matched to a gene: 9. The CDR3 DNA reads TGTGCCAGCAGTTACTCCCCCTGGCGGGGGGGCGCAGAGACCCAGTACTTC. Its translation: CASSYSPWRGGAETQYF.

CDR3 in amino acids: CATGHTATDTQYF. CDR3 in DNA: TGTGCCACCGGGCATACGGCCACAGATACGCAGTATTTT. The J gene is TRBJ2-3, the V gene TRBV24-1, with D uncertain. The V gene's germline CDR1 is KGHDR and CDR2 SFDVKD. Trimming took off 9 bases at V and 2 bases at J, with 11 bases between the two ends. CDR3 length: 13 residues.

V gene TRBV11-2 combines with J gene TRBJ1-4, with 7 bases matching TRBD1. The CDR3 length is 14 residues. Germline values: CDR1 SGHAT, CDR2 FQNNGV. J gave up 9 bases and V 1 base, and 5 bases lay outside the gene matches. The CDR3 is CASSLGTGGQKLFF. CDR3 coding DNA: TGTGCCAGCAGCTTAGGGACAGGCGGGCAAAAACTGTTTTTT. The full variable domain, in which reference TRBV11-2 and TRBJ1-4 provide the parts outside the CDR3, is EAGVAQSPRYKIIEKRQSVAFWCNPISGHATLYWYQQILGQGPKLLIQFQNNGVVDDSQLPKDRFSAERLKGVDSTLKIQPAKLEDSAVYLCASSLGTGGQKLFFGSGTQLSVL.

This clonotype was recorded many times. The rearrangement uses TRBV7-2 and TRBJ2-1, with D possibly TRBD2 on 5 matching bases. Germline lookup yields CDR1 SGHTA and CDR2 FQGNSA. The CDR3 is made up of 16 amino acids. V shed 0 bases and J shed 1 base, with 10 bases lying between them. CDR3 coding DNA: TGTGCCAGCAGCTTAGCGTCCGGGGAATCCTACAATGAGCAGTTCTTC. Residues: CASSLASGESYNEQFF.

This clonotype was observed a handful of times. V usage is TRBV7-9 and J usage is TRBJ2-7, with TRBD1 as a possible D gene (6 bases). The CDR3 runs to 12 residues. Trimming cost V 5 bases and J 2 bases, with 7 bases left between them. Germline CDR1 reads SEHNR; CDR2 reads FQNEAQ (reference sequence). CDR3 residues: CASSGQPYEQYF. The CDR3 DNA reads TGTGCCAGCAGCGGACAGCCCTACGAGCAGTACTTC.

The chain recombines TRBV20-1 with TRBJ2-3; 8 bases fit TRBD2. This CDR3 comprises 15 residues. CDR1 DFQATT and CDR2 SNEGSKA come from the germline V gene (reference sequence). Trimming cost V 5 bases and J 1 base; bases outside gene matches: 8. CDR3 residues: CSAVTSASRTDTQYF. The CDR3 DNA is TGCAGTGCTGTGACTAGCGCCTCGCGCACAGATACGCAGTATTTT.

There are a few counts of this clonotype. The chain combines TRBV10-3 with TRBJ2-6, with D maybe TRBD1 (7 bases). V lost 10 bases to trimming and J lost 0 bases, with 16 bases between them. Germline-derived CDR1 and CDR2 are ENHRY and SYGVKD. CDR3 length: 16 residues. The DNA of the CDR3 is TGTGCCAGCGCGGGACAGTTAAGCTCTGGGGCCAACGTCCTGACTTTC. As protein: CASAGQLSSGANVLTF.

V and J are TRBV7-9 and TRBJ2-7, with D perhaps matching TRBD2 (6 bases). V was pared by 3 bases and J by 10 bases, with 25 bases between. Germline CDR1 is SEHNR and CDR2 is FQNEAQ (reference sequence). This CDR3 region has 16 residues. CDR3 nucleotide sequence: TGTGCCAGCAGCTTTGATCCAGGCGGGACCGGTCTAACACAGTACTTC. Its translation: CASSFDPGGTGLTQYF.

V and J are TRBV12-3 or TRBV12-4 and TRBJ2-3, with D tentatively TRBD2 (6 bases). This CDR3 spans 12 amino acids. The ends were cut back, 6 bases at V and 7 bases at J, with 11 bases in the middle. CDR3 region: CASRGGGNTQYF. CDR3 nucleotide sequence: TGTGCCAGCAGGGGTGGAGGGAATACGCAGTATTTT.